This entry features one T cell receptor beta chain sequence. Its target is not known. This sample was included in a study of CXCR3-negative and CXCR3-positive naive CD8 T cells. Findings of the study overall: Comparison of naive cells showed more hydrophobic TRB CDR3s in CXCR3-positive than in CXCR3-negative naive cells. With respect to TRBV-TRBJ usage, naive CXCR3-negative and CXCR3-positive cells were similar; memory differed.

The CDR3 contains 15 residues. In germline, CDR1 is SGHAT, CDR2 FQNNGV. Through 5' RACE with UMI labels, the TRB cDNA libraries were prepared. From the 5' RACE reads, TCRdb lists one entry per CDR3 protein and no DNA. The sample table sets out about 120,000 distinct CDR3 sequences. Every CD8+ T cell subset underwent triplicate sorting at around 280,000 cells apiece. The sample taken for sequencing was naive CXCR3+ CD8+ T cells from blood. The subset is: CD45RO-CCR7+CD27+CD95- naive CD8+ T cells expressing CXCR3 (TNR3+). The V call is TRBV11-2, the J call TRBJ2-7; lacking DNA, the TRBD1 call made by TCRdb goes unchecked. The clonotype originates from a human donor in good health. Some clones in this sample may be carry-over from other donors' samples. The CDR3 region is CASSLVGGSPHEQYF.